This TCR beta chain was sequenced for a study of T cells in Graves' hyperthyroidism and ophthalmopathy (dated by TCRdb to the late 2010s). Turning to the overall study: Peripheral blood samples were taken at initial diagnosis, before any treatment was given. A discovery cohort of about a hundred patients, approximately 44 with Graves' ophthalmopathy and about 58 with stable Graves' hyperthyroidism, was used to find distinguishing TCR V-J signatures. Whether ophthalmopathy could be predicted prospectively was tested in an independent validation cohort made up of under 20 hyperthyroidism patients plus 17 patients who later progressed to ophthalmopathy. The 100 discovery patients were randomly split 7:3 into training and test sets. The study also compared thyroid tissue and blood T-cell repertoires from several Graves' hyperthyroidism patients. After sampling, hyperthyroidism patients received methimazole starting at 30 mg daily, and ophthalmopathy patients received high-dose intravenous methylprednisolone. TCR Vbeta CDR3 sequencing of 135 peripheral blood samples (around 45 ophthalmopathy, 75 to 80 hyperthyroidism and approximately 17 progressor patients) is reported in the paper.

The CDR3 numbers 14 residues from cysteine through phenylalanine. Solely the CDR3 DNA is kept, with 42 bases framed from the first base. Looking up the germline V gene yields CDR1 MDHEN and CDR2 SYDVKM. The V end loses 2 bases and the J end loses 0 bases, and a stretch of 5 bases separates them. General study outcomes and caveats: In cross-validation, a model built on a 13 V-J signature told ophthalmopathy apart from stable hyperthyroidism with just under 90% sensitivity and 81% to 82% specificity, and in testing the same model reached 80%/75%. During validation, the model predicted progression to ophthalmopathy a median of approximately six months ahead of onset, with around 65% sensitivity and about 75% specificity. No statistical method was used to set the sample size in advance, and investigators knew the group allocation. Most expanded thyroid clonotypes (frequency above 0.001) were also detected in blood, suggesting blood repertoires may reflect thyroid immune responses.

Stable Graves' hyperthyroidism was defined as no progression to ophthalmopathy during 18 months of follow-up. Hyperthyroidism patients were aged 18 to 65 years and newly diagnosed, with disease duration of less than 2 months. Patients with uncontrolled infections, other autoimmune diseases, pregnancy or lactation were excluded. Diagnoses were established on the basis of clinical symptoms, serum thyroxine and TRAb, thyroid ultrasound, and orbital computed tomography. PBMCs were separated from around 9.1 ml of fresh peripheral blood using Ficoll-Paque density gradient centrifugation. Trizol reagent was used to extract total RNA, and RNA quality was then checked on an Agilent 2100 Bioanalyzer. Amplification of TCR beta CDR3 regions was carried out from RNA transcripts. For the first round of RT-PCR on the TCR CDR3, the HTBI primer set was used together with the Qiagen OneStep RT-PCR kit. Libraries were constructed in a second round of multiplex PCR, after which size selection and purification were carried out. The libraries were sequenced on an Illumina HiSeq2000 using paired-end 100 bp reads. In the authors' own workflow: SOAPnuke was used to process the raw data, throwing out any read that contained adapters or uncalled bases, had a mean Phred below 15, or lacked an exact constant-primer or identifier match. COPE v1.2.5 was used to merge the high-quality paired reads, and each unique nucleotide sequence was defined as a clonotype. MiTCR v1.1 was used to align clonotypes to the IMGT TRBV, TRBD and TRBJ reference segments. The analysis included only V-J combinations with a frequency above 0.0001, which together covered 99% to 99.2% of the repertoires. A TCS score was defined as the ratio of F50 (clonal expansion) to E x V (chaos), with BLOSUM62-based TCRdist applied between CDR3 peptides within each V-J. Welch's t-statistics and random forest reduced around 520 V-J features to 13, which were used in a naive Bayes classifier (R e1071). TCRdb applied fastp at Q25 and MiXCR to the public reads, then kept only in-frame beta chains. CDR3 protein sequences are deduplicated, and each keeps its most common genes and DNA. TCRdb's processing, not the authors' own work, is the source of the V and J calls. This sample lists 300,000 to 450,000 distinct CDR3 sequences; 11% to 15% were detected once. Clones ranked in the top ten supply approximately 10% of the sample.

This clonotype occurred many times. The target of this receptor is not known. No base qualities exist here, and no much larger clone lies one base off it. The chain joins TRBV28 to TRBJ2-4; TRBD2 is a weak D gene call, 5 bases matching. The sample comprised blood. The receptor comes from a woman aged 60-75 years with Graves' hyperthyroidism. The CDR3 region: CASSLAGAKNIQYF. The bases are TGTGCCAGCAGTTTAGCGGGAGCCAAAAACATTCAGTACTTC.